A selection of T cell receptor beta chains follows, all from one sample in a study of response to subunit inactivated influenza vaccine. TCRdb fed the RT-PCR reads into MiXCR, producing one record per CDR3 protein. The sample shows around 300,000 distinct CDR3 sequences, 20% to 25% of them seen only once. Source: PBMCs from blood, taken less than 22 months after vaccination. These receptors came from a man aged 45 to 75 who received an inactivated influenza vaccine. CDR3s include the opening cysteine and the closing phenylalanine or tryptophan. A D gene is named only where the DNA matches it firmly. Clone size, where shown, is once, few, many, or a class for clones that have expanded.

>few|TRBV10-3|TRBJ1-3|NA
CAITGSGNTIYF
TGTGCCATCACCGGCTCTGGAAACACCATATATTTT
>few|TRBV7-2|TRBJ1-5|NA
CASARGMGSNQPQHF
TGTGCCAGCGCGAGGGGTATGGGCAGCAATCAGCCCCAGCATTTT
>NA|TRBV7-6|TRBJ2-2|NA
CASSFGVDRPNTGELFF
TGTGCCAGCAGCTTTGGCGTCGATCGGCCGAACACCGGGGAGCTGTTTTTT
>NA|TRBV20-1|TRBJ2-5|NA
CSVPLWGGETQYF
TGCAGTGTCCCTCTATGGGGCGGGGAGACCCAGTACTTC
>NA|TRBV29-1|TRBJ2-7|NA
CSVEDRAYNFEQYF
TGCAGCGTTGAAGATCGGGCTTACAACTTCGAGCAGTACTTC
>NA|TRBV10-1|TRBJ2-2|NA
CASRATNTGELFF
TGCGCCAGCAGGGCTACGAACACCGGGGAGCTGTTTTTT
>NA|TRBV5-4|TRBJ1-1|NA
CASSFGQGGEAFF
TGTGCCAGCAGCTTTGGGCAGGGCGGTGAAGCTTTCTTT
>few|TRBV12-3/TRBV12-4|TRBJ1-5|NA
CASSEPNYSNQPQHF
TGTGCCAGCAGCGAACCTAATTATAGCAATCAGCCCCAGCATTTT
>many|TRBV11-2|TRBJ1-6|NA
CASSPDGHSPLHF
TGTGCCAGCAGCCCCGATGGTCATTCACCCCTCCACTTT
>NA|TRBV7-7|TRBJ2-1|NA
CASSLGTTPSYNEQFF
TGTGCCAGCAGCTTAGGGACAACTCCCTCCTACAATGAGCAGTTCTTC
>many|TRBV7-2|TRBJ1-1|NA
CASSLAGFSNTEAFF
TGTGCCAGCAGCTTGGCAGGGTTTTCGAACACTGAAGCTTTCTTT
>few|TRBV7-2|TRBJ1-6|TRBD1
CASSLAPGTGDSPLHF
TGTGCCAGCAGCTTAGCCCCCGGGACAGGAGATTCACCCCTCCACTTT
>NA|TRBV20-1|TRBJ2-4|NA
CSAMGPGGDKNIQYF
TGCAGTGCCATGGGCCCTGGTGGGGACAAAAACATTCAGTACTTC
>few|TRBV7-9|TRBJ1-6|NA
CASEPLYEWTPNSPLHF
TGTGCCAGCGAGCCCCTTTACGAGTGGACTCCCAATTCACCCCTCCACTTT
>few|TRBV6-5|TRBJ1-5|NA
CASSYYEKAGVGNQPQHF
TGTGCCAGCAGTTACTACGAAAAAGCAGGGGTTGGCAATCAGCCCCAGCATTTT
>NA|TRBV29-1|TRBJ1-1|NA
CSVEGRAGNYEAFF
TGCAGCGTTGAGGGAAGGGCAGGGAATTATGAAGCTTTCTTT
>few|TRBV3-1|TRBJ1-2|TRBD1
CASSQFSQGAGSDGYTF
TGTGCCAGCAGCCAGTTCAGCCAGGGGGCAGGGTCGGATGGCTACACCTTC
>NA|TRBV20-1|TRBJ1-2|TRBD1
CSARDPRGHYGYTF
TGCAGTGCTAGAGATCCGAGGGGGCACTATGGCTACACCTTC
>many|TRBV7-8|TRBJ1-4|NA
CATSGATNEKLFF
TGTGCCACCTCGGGTGCAACTAATGAAAAACTGTTTTTT
>few|TRBV7-8|TRBJ1-1|NA
CASYLGTANTEAFF
TGTGCCAGCTACCTCGGGACGGCGAACACTGAAGCTTTCTTT
>NA|TRBV6-5|TRBJ2-2|TRBD1
CASSHRPGGPPHTGELFF
TGTGCCAGCAGTCACCGACCAGGGGGCCCCCCTCACACCGGGGAGCTGTTTTTT
>NA|TRBV14|TRBJ2-2|TRBD1
CASSQDPTGGLSGELFF
TGTGCCAGCAGCCAAGATCCCACAGGGGGTCTATCCGGGGAGCTGTTTTTT
>NA|TRBV12-3/TRBV12-4|TRBJ2-7|TRBD1
CASSRTGSLYEQYF
TGTGCCAGCAGCCGGACAGGGTCTCTCTACGAGCAGTACTTC
>NA|TRBV6-2/TRBV6-3|TRBJ1-5|NA
CASTGISNQPQHF
TGTGCCAGCACCGGTATTAGCAATCAGCCCCAGCATTTT
>NA|TRBV7-6|TRBJ2-5|NA
CASSFSGNQETQYF
TGTGCCAGCAGCTTTTCCGGGAACCAAGAGACCCAGTACTTC
>NA|TRBV12-3/TRBV12-4|TRBJ2-3|NA
CASSSSYQPSTDTQYF
TGTGCCAGCAGTTCCTCTTATCAGCCGAGCACAGATACGCAGTATTTT
>few|TRBV28|TRBJ2-3|NA
CASSRLGPSTDTQYF
TGTGCCAGCAGTCGACTGGGGCCTAGCACAGATACGCAGTATTTT
>few|TRBV5-1|TRBJ2-1|TRBD2
CASSRRTSGGAHEQFF
TGCGCCAGCAGCAGGAGGACTAGCGGGGGGGCCCATGAGCAGTTCTTC
>few|TRBV5-1|TRBJ1-6|NA
CASSFDINSPLHF
TGCGCCAGCAGCTTCGACATTAATTCACCCCTCCACTTT
>few|TRBV5-1|TRBJ1-4|TRBD1
CASSLMPGGAANEKLVF
TGCGCCAGCAGCTTGATGCCAGGGGGCGCAGCTAATGAAAAACTGGTTTTT
>few|TRBV29-1|TRBJ1-1|NA
CSVEGRALTEAFF
TGCAGCGTTGAAGGCAGGGCACTTACTGAAGCTTTCTTT
>NA|TRBV3-1|TRBJ2-3|NA
CASSQSRRTDTQYF
TGTGCCAGCAGCCAATCCAGGCGCACAGATACGCAGTATTTT
>few|TRBV12-3/TRBV12-4|TRBJ2-3|NA
CASILGGTDTQYF
TGTGCCAGCATCCTGGGGGGCACAGATACGCAGTATTTT
>few|TRBV6-2/TRBV6-3|TRBJ1-2|NA
CASSKTVMDGYTF
TGTGCCAGCAGCAAAACTGTTATGGATGGCTACACCTTC
>many|TRBV4-1|TRBJ2-7|NA
CASSQGAGVLEQYF
TGCGCCAGCAGCCAAGGGGCAGGGGTTCTTGAGCAGTACTTC
>few|TRBV10-3|TRBJ2-7|TRBD2
CAISESSIGLAGTNEQYF
TGTGCCATCAGTGAGTCTTCGATAGGACTAGCGGGAACAAACGAGCAGTACTTC
>few|TRBV24-1|TRBJ2-2|NA
CATSDPGRQLFF
TGTGCCACCAGTGACCCCGGACGGCAGCTGTTTTTT
>NA|TRBV6-1|TRBJ2-5|NA
CASSQAGGRQETQYF
TGTGCCAGCTCTCAAGCTGGGGGGCGCCAAGAGACCCAGTACTTC
>NA|TRBV2|TRBJ1-4|TRBD1
CASNNPWGQGARSEKLFF
TGTGCCAGCAACAACCCATGGGGACAGGGAGCCAGAAGTGAAAAACTGTTTTTT
>few|TRBV20-1|TRBJ1-6|TRBD1
CSAPDRVMALHF
TGCAGTGCACCCGACAGGGTCATGGCCCTCCACTTT
>few|TRBV7-9|TRBJ1-2|NA
CASSPGGAFYGYTF
TGTGCCAGCAGCCCCGGGGGAGCATTCTATGGCTACACCTTC
>NA|TRBV9|TRBJ2-6|TRBD1
CASSAGTGRVGANVLTF
TGTGCCAGCAGCGCGGGGACAGGGAGGGTTGGGGCCAACGTCCTGACTTTC
>few|TRBV7-6|TRBJ2-1|NA
CASSRDGTGQFF
TGTGCCAGCAGCAGGGACGGGACTGGACAGTTCTTC
>few|TRBV6-5|TRBJ1-2|NA
CASSYSGPGYGYTF
TGTGCCAGCAGTTACTCGGGCCCCGGCTATGGCTACACCTTC
>NA|TRBV10-3|TRBJ2-1|NA
CAVSESKGVRYNEQFF
TGTGCCGTCAGTGAGTCGAAGGGGGTGAGGTACAATGAGCAGTTCTTC
>few|TRBV6-1|TRBJ2-3|NA
CASMKEKAFSTDTQYF
TGTGCCAGCATGAAAGAGAAAGCATTCAGCACAGATACGCAGTATTTT
>many|TRBV9|TRBJ2-5|TRBD2
CASSEAGGGETQYF
TGTGCCAGCAGCGAAGCGGGGGGTGGAGAGACCCAGTACTTC
>NA|TRBV5-1|TRBJ2-1|TRBD2
CASSSISSGGEQFF
TGCGCCAGCAGCTCCATAAGTAGCGGGGGTGAGCAGTTCTTC
>NA|TRBV5-4|TRBJ2-6|NA
CASSLYVASGANVLTF
TGTGCCAGCAGCTTATATGTAGCCTCAGGGGCCAACGTCCTGACTTTC
>few|TRBV18|TRBJ1-1|NA
CASSPGVVLSEAFF
TGTGCCAGCTCACCGGGGGTGGTTTTGTCTGAAGCTTTCTTT